Listed below are T cell receptor beta chains from one sample, sequenced in a study of long-term antiretroviral therapy in people with HIV. Produced via immunoSEQ multiplex PCR; TCRdb's table is partial and in-frame only. The sample carries tens of thousands of clones, about four fifths recorded once. The material was unsorted PBMCs, obtained 0.3 years after starting antiretroviral therapy. All receptors derive from a man younger than 30 with HIV. Each CDR3 is given with its conserved first and last residue. D genes are given only for firm matches. Rows give clone size only sometimes, using once, few, many, or a class for an expanded clone.

>NA|TRBV4-1|TRBJ2-3|NA
CASSQDTDYTITDTQYF
TGCGCCAGCAGCCAAGATACGGACTACACCATCACAGATACGCAGTATTTT
>NA|TRBV29-1|TRBJ1-2|NA
CSVELRQGSGYTF
TGCAGCGTTGAGTTACGGCAGGGGAGTGGCTACACCTTC
>NA|TRBV6-1|TRBJ2-7|NA
CATYRGSGRAYEQYF
TGTGCCACCTATCGGGGATCCGGACGGGCCTACGAGCAGTACTTC
>NA|TRBV10-3|TRBJ2-6|NA
CAINGRISGANVLTF
TGTGCCATCAATGGGCGGATCTCTGGGGCCAACGTCCTGACTTTC
>TRBD2|TRBV5-6|TRBJ2-5|NA
CASSGIAGRGETQYF
TGTGCCAGCAGCGGAATAGCGGGTCGTGGGGAGACCCAGTACTTC
>NA|TRBV7-8|TRBJ2-3|few
CASSLRLDTQYF
TGTGCCAGCAGCTTAAGGTTGGATACGCAGTATTTT
>NA|TRBV27|TRBJ2-3|NA
CASSEAGGLTDTQYF
TGTGCCAGCAGCGAGGCCGGCGGGTTAACAGATACGCAGTATTTT
>NA|TRBV15|TRBJ1-1|NA
CATSRSGGGYGNTEAFF
TGTGCCACCAGCAGGTCCGGGGGGGGCTATGGAAACACTGAAGCTTTCTTT
>TRBD2|TRBV28|TRBJ2-3|NA
CASSFREVGTDTQYF
TGTGCCAGCAGTTTCCGGGAGGTAGGCACAGATACGCAGTATTTT
>TRBD1|TRBV30|TRBJ1-4|NA
CAWNPGGEKLFF
TGTGCCTGGAACCCAGGGGGCGAAAAACTGTTTTTT
>NA|TRBV7-9|TRBJ2-5|once
CASSPGGIGTQYF
TGTGCCAGCAGCCCAGGGGGGATTGGGACCCAGTACTTC
>NA|TRBV18|TRBJ2-1|NA
CASSPLWAGSANEQFF
TGTGCCAGCTCACCTTTGTGGGCGGGCTCAGCCAATGAGCAGTTCTTC
>NA|TRBV6-6|TRBJ1-5|few
CASSLSNSNQPQHF
TGTGCCAGCAGCCTCTCGAATAGCAATCAGCCCCAGCATTTT
>NA|TRBV7-6|TRBJ2-7|NA
CASSLGTTPDHEQYF
TGTGCCAGCAGCTTAGGGACTACACCCGACCACGAGCAGTACTTC
>NA|TRBV27|TRBJ2-7|NA
CASRGGHGVEQYF
TGTGCCAGCAGGGGGGGACACGGGGTCGAGCAGTACTTC
>TRBD1|TRBV4-3|TRBJ2-2|NA
CASSQDHETGAQRGELFF
TGCGCCAGCAGCCAAGATCATGAGACAGGGGCCCAGAGGGGGGAGCTGTTTTTT
>NA|TRBV18|TRBJ1-4|NA
CASSRPGLLNEKLFF
TGTGCCAGCTCACGACCGGGCCTACTCAATGAAAAACTGTTTTTT
>NA|TRBV7-9|TRBJ1-2|NA
CASSSQGPEGGYTF
TGTGCCAGCAGCTCACAGGGCCCCGAGGGGGGCTACACCTTC
>NA|TRBV30|TRBJ1-1|NA
CAWSGGKDLNTEAFF
TGTGCCTGGAGTGGTGGAAAGGACTTGAACACTGAAGCTTTCTTT
>TRBD2|TRBV5-1|TRBJ2-5|NA
CASSLGLAGLYQETQYF
TGCGCCAGCAGCTTGGGACTAGCGGGGCTATACCAAGAGACCCAGTACTTC
>NA|TRBV7-9|TRBJ2-5|once
CASSLGVGKEETQYF
TGTGCCAGCAGCCTCGGCGTAGGGAAGGAAGAGACCCAGTACTTC
>NA|TRBV28|TRBJ2-2|NA
CASSLLQNTGELFF
TGTGCCAGCAGTTTACTCCAGAACACCGGGGAGCTGTTTTTT
>TRBD2|TRBV13|TRBJ2-2|NA
CASSSGGASWELFF
TGTGCCAGCAGCTCGGGGGGGGCGAGTTGGGAGCTGTTTTTT
>NA|TRBV4-1|TRBJ1-6|NA
CASSQDMRYSPLHF
TGCGCCAGCAGCCAAGATATGAGGTATTCACCCCTCCACTTT
>NA|TRBV29-1|TRBJ2-5|NA
CSVGFGTQETQYF
TGCAGCGTTGGGTTTGGTACTCAAGAGACCCAGTACTTC
>NA|TRBV4-1|TRBJ2-3|NA
CASSQDRTGRSTDTQYF
TGCGCCAGCAGCCAAGATCGTACAGGGCGGTCCACAGATACGCAGTATTTT
>NA|TRBV27|TRBJ2-7|few
CASRNDSNPYEQYF
TGTGCCAGCAGAAACGACAGTAACCCCTACGAGCAGTACTTC